Following are 9 T cell receptor beta chains from one sample sequenced in a study of T cell responses to AZD1222 COVID-19 vaccine. The data were produced by immunoSEQ multiplex PCR, yet TCRdb's version contains in-frame clones alone and is incomplete. The table records some 98,000 clones, approximately 84% of them present only once. The source was peripheral blood, collected 28 days after the second AZD1222 dose. These receptors all stem from an adult who received the AZD1222 COVID-19 vaccine.

The genes are TRBV7-3 and TRBJ2-1, with TRBD2 matching over 10 bases. The V segment lost 5 bases and the J segment 0 bases; nucleotides outside the gene matches: 1. Germline assignment: CDR1 SGHTA and CDR2 FQGTGA. The CDR3 is 15 amino acids. CDR3: CASSPSGSSYNEQFF. The CDR3 bases are TGTGCCAGCAGCCCTAGCGGGAGCTCCTACAATGAGCAGTTCTTC.

This clone was found once. This rearrangement joins TRBV24-1 to TRBJ2-1; TRBD1 is a possible D gene (6 bases). V shed 4 bases and J shed 15 bases, with 15 bases lying between them. Per germline, CDR1 KGHDR and CDR2 SFDVKD. This CDR3 has 12 residues. CDR3 coding DNA: TGTGCCACCAGTGACTACACAGGGCGTGGGTTCTTC. It yields the protein CATSDYTGRGFF.

CDR3 protein: CASTSTSGTRVGYTF. CDR3 DNA sequence: TGTGCCAGTACGAGTACATCTGGGACCCGAGTGGGCTACACCTTC. The rearrangement links TRBV19 to TRBJ1-2; a weak D match, TRBD1 (5 bases). V was clipped by 7 bases and J by 8 bases, with 23 bases between them. This CDR3 spans 15 amino acids. Germline assignment: CDR1 LNHDA and CDR2 SQIVND (reference sequence).

The V gene is TRBV5-1, the J gene TRBJ2-1; D is uncertain. This CDR3 spans 13 amino acids. Germline CDR1 and CDR2: SGHRS and YFSETQ. Trimming removed 3 bases at V and 7 bases at J, with 11 bases between. The DNA of the CDR3 is TGCGCCAGCAGCTCAACAGTGATGAATGAGCAGTTCTTC. Protein product: CASSSTVMNEQFF.

The chain carries TRBV3-1 (or the pseudogene TRBV3-2) and TRBJ2-3; the D gene is possibly TRBD1 (5 bases). CDR1 is LGHDT and CDR2 is YNNKEL in the germline V gene (reference sequence). V was shortened by 5 bases and J by 3 bases, with 12 bases between the two germline ends. The CDR3 has 14 residues. CDR3: CASSLLTATDTQYF. The DNA of the CDR3 is TGTGCCAGCAGCTTACTGACAGCGACAGATACGCAGTATTTT.

V gene TRBV2 combines with J gene TRBJ1-2; D is unclear. The ends were cut back, 10 bases at V and 6 bases at J, with 30 bases in the middle. The CDR3 sequence is 17 residues long. Germline V CDR1 and CDR2: SNHLY, FYNNEI. The chain's CDR3 is CAISWGSYSALPDGYTF. CDR3 sequence (DNA): TGTGCCATCAGCTGGGGATCTTACTCCGCCCTTCCAGATGGCTACACCTTC.

The CDR3, as DNA: TGTGCCAGCAGCTTAGGCTGGGACTACGAGCAGTACTTC. Protein product: CASSLGWDYEQYF. V is TRBV11-3 and J is TRBJ2-7, with unresolved D. With 1 base removed from V and 3 bases from J, the gap between germline ends came to 7 bases. Germline V gives CDR1 SGHNT, CDR2 YENEEA. The CDR3 is 13 amino acids.

CDR3 in amino acids: CATSRPQGLTDTQYF. CDR3 coding DNA: TGTGCCACCAGCAGACCACAGGGGCTCACAGATACGCAGTATTTT. The rearrangement joins TRBV15 to TRBJ2-3; 7 positions agree with TRBD1. This CDR3 is built from 15 residues. The germline CDR1 and CDR2 sequences are LNHNV and YYDKDF (reference sequence). V was pared by 2 bases and J by 2 bases, with 4 bases of the junction left unmatched.

This clone was recorded a few times. V is TRBV6-5 and J is TRBJ2-7; maybe TRBD2 (6 bases). The CDR3 is 15 residues long. V was cut by 3 bases and J by 0 bases, with 12 bases left in between. Germline V gene lookup returns CDR1 MNHEY and CDR2 SVGAGI. CDR3 amino acids: CASSYAGMSSYEQYF. In nucleotides, the CDR3 is TGTGCCAGCAGTTATGCGGGGATGAGCTCCTACGAGCAGTACTTC.